These 28 T cell receptor beta chains came from one sample sequenced in a study of OX40 agonist ivuxolimab in advanced cancers. Clones were sequenced by immunoSEQ multiplex PCR, and TCRdb holds only the in-frame ones, with some missing. The sample carries approximately 65,000 clones, roughly 90% recorded once. Sequencing used CD4+ or CD8+ T cells sorted from blood, obtained in a trial of the OX40 agonist ivuxolimab. These receptors were taken from an adult with an advanced solid tumor such as melanoma, head and neck, liver or kidney cancer.

This clone has more than one count but fewer than ten. The CDR3 sequence is CASSPLANTGRADTQYF. As DNA, the CDR3 is TGTGCCAGCTCACCACTAGCGAATACAGGGCGCGCAGATACGCAGTATTTT. V gene TRBV18 combines with J gene TRBJ2-3; D possibly corresponds to TRBD1 (6 bases). Trimming removed 1 base at V and 4 bases at J, with 18 bases between. In germline, CDR1 is KGHSH, CDR2 LQKENI. This CDR3 is 17 amino acids long. Full variable domain (missing parts from reference TRBV18 and TRBJ2-3): NAGVMQNPRHLVRRRGQEARLRCSPMKGHSHVYWYRQLPEEGLKFMVYLQKENIIDESGMPKERFSAEFPKEGPSILRIQQVVRGDSAAYFCASSPLANTGRADTQYFGPGTRLTVL.

V usage is TRBV19 and J usage is TRBJ1-5, with 9 bases that match TRBD1. Germline CDR1 LNHDA, CDR2 SQIVND (reference sequence). The CDR3 has 13 residues. V was clipped by 6 bases and J by 7 bases; unmatched bases: 4. CDR3 in DNA: TGTGCCAGTAGCCGGGACAGGGCGCAGCCCCAGCATTTT. Translating it yields CASSRDRAQPQHF.

The chain links TRBV19 to TRBJ1-2; no definite D call. Trimming left V 3 bases short and J 4 bases short, with 18 bases between. The CDR3 totals 16 residues. The germline CDR1 and CDR2 sequences are LNHDA and SQIVND (reference sequence). CDR3 amino acids: CASSMTPLRPSYGYTF. The CDR3 DNA reads TGTGCCAGTAGTATGACCCCCCTTAGGCCGTCCTATGGCTACACCTTC.

The rearrangement links TRBV11-3 to TRBJ2-1, with TRBD2 matching 12 bases. Trimming took 1 base from V and 8 from J; bases not matched to a gene: 0. Per the germline V gene, CDR1 is SGHNT and CDR2 is YENEEA. This CDR3 is 14 amino acids long. CDR3 bases: TGTGCCAGCAGCTTAGGGACTAGCGGGGATGAGCAGTTCTTC. This codes for CASSLGTSGDEQFF.

The genes are TRBV2 and TRBJ2-2; 10 nucleotides line up with TRBD1. Germline values: CDR1 SNHLY, CDR2 FYNNEI. V shed 5 bases, J shed 10 bases, and the junction held 10 bases outside the gene matches. CDR3 length: 15 amino acids. CDR3 protein: CASSSGTGVVEELFF. The CDR3 coding sequence is TGTGCCAGCAGTAGCGGGACAGGGGTGGTAGAGGAGCTGTTTTTT.

The V call is TRBV5-8, the J call TRBJ2-7, with unresolved D. The length of the CDR3 is 15 residues. The ends were cut back, 5 bases at V and 0 bases at J, with 15 bases in the middle. Germline lookup yields CDR1 SGHTS and CDR2 YDEGEE. The CDR3 DNA follows: TGTGCCAGCAGACCAGGAATCTCGGGCTCCTACGAGCAGTACTTC. This codes for CASRPGISGSYEQYF.

The chain has TRBV5-6 and TRBJ2-6; D remains unclear. V shed 2 bases and J shed 0 bases, with 9 bases lying between them. Germline CDR1 and CDR2: SGHDT and YYEEEE. The CDR3 loop spans 16 amino acids. The CDR3 sequence is CASSLKTHSGANVLTF. CDR3 bases: TGTGCCAGCAGCTTAAAGACCCACTCTGGGGCCAACGTCCTGACTTTC.

V gene TRBV30 combines with J gene TRBJ2-5, with 10 nucleotides matching TRBD1. Germline V CDR1 and CDR2: GTSNPN, SVGIG (reference sequence). With V trimmed by 1 base and J by 7 bases, 6 bases remained unmatched. This CDR3 is 14 amino acids long. The CDR3 spells CAWSGGQGIGTQYF. In nucleotides, the CDR3 is TGTGCCTGGAGTGGGGGACAGGGGATTGGGACCCAGTACTTC.

The sample holds one count of this clone. This rearrangement joins TRBV6-5 to TRBJ2-5; possible D gene TRBD2, 6 bases. V shed 2 bases and J shed 5 bases, with 9 bases lying between them. Per the germline V gene, CDR1 is MNHEY and CDR2 is SVGAGI. The CDR3 is 13 amino acids. The CDR3 sequence is CASSYGAGETQYF. In DNA, the CDR3 is TGTGCCAGCAGTTACGGGGCGGGGGAGACCCAGTACTTC.

The chain is built from TRBV29-1 and TRBJ1-5, with 11 bases identical to TRBD1. The CDR3 runs 14 residues. Per the germline V gene, CDR1 is SQVTM and CDR2 is ANQGSEA. The V segment lost 6 bases and the J segment 5 bases; nucleotides outside the gene matches: 6. The CDR3 is CSVGDRGRDQPQHF. Written as DNA, the CDR3 is TGCAGCGTCGGGGACAGGGGGAGAGATCAGCCCCAGCATTTT.

This clone was counted a few times. This sequence joins TRBV9 and TRBJ1-1; D remains ambiguous. V was pared by 1 base and J by 4 bases, with 11 bases between. Germline V gene data show CDR1 as SGDLS and CDR2 as YYNGEE. There are 14 residues in the CDR3. CDR3 bases: TGTGCCAGCAGCGTATTTGACGGCACCACTGAAGCTTTCTTT. Its translation is CASSVFDGTTEAFF.

The rearrangement joins TRBV7-9 to TRBJ2-1, with 10 bases aligning to TRBD2. CDR3 size: 16 residues. V lost 0 bases, J lost 9 bases, and 8 bases stayed unmatched. The germline V gene has CDR1 SEHNR and CDR2 FQNEAQ (reference sequence). CDR3 coding DNA: TGTGCCAGCAGCTTAGCTGGTAGCGGGAGGTTTGGTGAGCAGTTCTTC. Amino acids: CASSLAGSGRFGEQFF.

The rearrangement joins TRBV5-1 to TRBJ1-4; 8 bases map to TRBD1. Per germline, CDR1 SGHRS and CDR2 YFSETQ. This CDR3 is built from 15 residues. Trimming cost V 4 bases and J 11 bases; bases outside gene matches: 13. The CDR3 DNA reads as TGCGCCAGCAGCGCACAGGGGGGCGCGGGTAGGAAACTGTTTTTT. It yields the protein CASSAQGGAGRKLFF.

J is TRBJ1-2 and V is TRBV29-1; tentatively, D is TRBD1 (6 bases). Trimming shortened V by 6 bases and J by 3 bases, and 11 bases separated the two germline ends. The CDR3 runs 12 residues. Per the germline V gene, CDR1 is SQVTM and CDR2 is ANQGSEA. The CDR3 spells CSVIQGDYGYTF. The CDR3 region has the DNA TGCAGCGTAATACAGGGTGACTATGGCTACACCTTC. The full variable domain, rest sourced from reference TRBV29-1 and TRBJ1-2, is SAVISQKPSRDICQRGTSLTIQCQVDSQVTMMFWYRQQPGQSLTLIATANQGSEATYESGFVIDKFPISRPNLTFSTLTVSNMSPEDSSIYLCSVIQGDYGYTFGSGTRLTVV.

The chain uses TRBV9 and TRBJ2-7; no clear D. V was cut by 2 bases and J by 1 base, with 10 bases left in between. The CDR3 totals 14 residues. Germline V gene sequence: CDR1 SGDLS, CDR2 YYNGEE. The CDR3 is CASSVTSDSYEQYF. CDR3 bases: TGTGCCAGCAGCGTCACATCAGATTCCTACGAGCAGTACTTC.

This chain links TRBV5-1 with TRBJ2-2; 9 nucleotides line up with TRBD2. This CDR3 is built from 14 residues. Unmatched junction bases numbered 5, after V lost 4 bases and J lost 7 bases. The germline CDR1 and CDR2 sequences are SGHRS and YFSETQ. CDR3 in DNA: TGCGCCAGCAGCGCGGGGGGGCCTGTCGGGGAGCTGTTTTTT. Translating gives CASSAGGPVGELFF.

This rearrangement joins TRBV6-4 to TRBJ2-5; perhaps TRBD1 as D (5 bases). The CDR3 runs to 13 residues. V dropped 6 bases and J dropped 9 bases, with 17 bases sitting between them. CDR1 is MRHNA, CDR2 SNTAGT, per germline. CDR3 loop: CASRATGRQAQYF. The CDR3, as DNA: TGTGCCAGCAGAGCCACAGGTCGGCAGGCCCAGTACTTC.

J is TRBJ2-3 and V is TRBV14; 10 nucleotides line up with TRBD2. This CDR3 has 16 amino acids. Germline V gene data show CDR1 as SGHDN and CDR2 as FVKESK. Trimming took 0 bases from V and 2 from J; bases not matched to a gene: 2. For the CDR3, the DNA is TGTGCCAGCAGCCAAGAACTAGCGGGACTCACAGATACGCAGTATTTT. Amino acids: CASSQELAGLTDTQYF. Full variable domain (rest looked up from reference TRBV14 and TRBJ2-3): EAGVTQFPSHSVIEKGQTVTLRCDPISGHDNLYWYRRVMGKEIKFLLHFVKESKQDESGMPNNRFLAERTGGTYSTLKVQPAELEDSGVYFCASSQELAGLTDTQYFGPGTRLTVL.

The V and J genes are TRBV10-1 and TRBJ2-3; TRBD2 agrees at 8 bases. J lost 6 bases, V lost 0 bases, and 5 bases had no gene match. The V gene's germline CDR1 is WNHNN and CDR2 SYGVQD (reference sequence). The CDR3 totals 15 residues. CDR3 coding DNA: TGCGCCAGCAGTGAGTCGCTAGCGGGTTCTGATACGCAGTATTTT. This translates into CASSESLAGSDTQYF.

This clone was observed a single time. The V gene is TRBV5-5, the J gene TRBJ2-1; a weak D match, TRBD2 (5 bases). Trimming cost V 4 bases and J 5 bases, with 7 bases left between them. Germline V gene data show CDR1 as SGHKS and CDR2 as YYEKEE (reference sequence). The CDR3 runs to 12 residues. CDR3 in DNA: TGTGCCAGCAGCGAGGGCCACAATGAGCAGTTCTTC. Translated, it gives CASSEGHNEQFF. The full variable domain, in which reference TRBV5-5 and TRBJ2-1 provide the parts outside the CDR3, is DAGVTQSPTHLIKTRGQQVTLRCSPISGHKSVSWYQQVLGQGPQFIFQYYEKEERGRGNFPDRFSARQFPNYSSELNVNALLLGDSALYLCASSEGHNEQFFGPGTRLTVL.

This clone was counted only a few times. V and J are TRBV21-1 and TRBJ1-5. TRBV21-1 is a known pseudogene. The CDR3 extends over 11 amino acids. CDR3 nucleotide sequence: TGTGCCAGCAGCCGAAATCAGCCCCAGCATTTT. The encoded protein is CASSRNQPQHF.

The chain has TRBV13 and TRBJ2-3; D is ambiguous. V lost 5 bases, J lost 4 bases, and 7 bases lay in between. This CDR3 comprises 12 residues. Germline V gene lookup returns CDR1 PRHDT and CDR2 FYEKMQ (reference sequence). The DNA of the CDR3 is TGTGCCAGCAGCCTTGCGGCAGATACGCAGTATTTT. This sequence encodes CASSLAADTQYF.

The chain carries TRBV11-2 and TRBJ2-7; D is uncertain. Trimming left V 1 base short and J 0 bases short, with 7 bases between. From germline, CDR1 is SGHAT and CDR2 FQNNGV. The CDR3 is made up of 14 amino acids. CDR3 sequence reads: CASSLGRGSYEQYF. The CDR3 DNA reads as TGTGCCAGCAGCTTAGGGCGCGGCTCCTACGAGCAGTACTTC.

The V gene is TRBV28, the J gene TRBJ1-1, with D possibly matching TRBD1 (6 bases). The CDR3 is 14 amino acids. The germline V and J ends were trimmed by 5 bases and 8 bases, with 18 bases remaining between them. Germline V gene sequence: CDR1 MDHEN, CDR2 SYDVKM. The CDR3 spells CASSQTPQGLEAFF. CDR3 DNA: TGTGCCAGCAGTCAAACACCCCAGGGGCTGGAAGCTTTCTTT.

The genes are TRBV5-4 and TRBJ2-5, with TRBD2 matching over 9 bases. V lost 1 base, J lost 5 bases, and 9 bases stayed unmatched. The CDR3 runs 16 residues. Germline V CDR1 and CDR2: SGHNT, YYREEE (reference sequence). The CDR3 region has the DNA TGTGCCAGCAGCTTGCCCGGGCGGGAGGGCCGCGAGACCCAGTACTTC. This gives the protein CASSLPGREGRETQYF. The whole variable domain, filled in from reference TRBV5-4 and TRBJ2-5, reads ETGVTQSPTHLIKTRGQQVTLRCSSQSGHNTVSWYQQALGQGPQFIFQYYREEENGRGNFPPRFSGLQFPNYSSELNVNALELDDSALYLCASSLPGREGRETQYFGPGTRLLVL.

This clone was recorded once. The chain employs TRBV6-1 and TRBJ2-7, with a tentative D call TRBD2 (5 bases). V lost 4 bases to trimming and J lost 2 bases, with 21 bases between them. Looked up from germline, CDR1 is MNHNS and CDR2 is SASEGT. There are 17 residues in the CDR3. The CDR3: CASSVSRDRTWAYEQYF. CDR3 DNA: TGTGCCAGCAGTGTATCCCGGGATAGAACTTGGGCCTACGAGCAGTACTTC.

The chain links TRBV7-9 to TRBJ1-1, with D maybe TRBD1 (5 bases). The V end was cut by 5 bases, the J end by 7 bases, with 8 bases between. The germline gives CDR1 SEHNR, CDR2 FQNEAQ (reference sequence). This CDR3 spans 11 amino acids. CDR3 DNA: TGTGCCAGCAGCCTCGACAGTGAAGCTTTCTTT. It yields the protein CASSLDSEAFF.

This clone appeared a single time. The genes are TRBV30 and TRBJ2-1, with TRBD2 matching 8 bases. V was pared by 2 bases and J by 9 bases, with 0 bases of the junction left unmatched. The CDR3 consists of 11 residues. Germline V CDR1 and CDR2: GTSNPN, SVGIG (reference sequence). The CDR3 spells CAWSTSGEQFF. CDR3 sequence (DNA): TGTGCCTGGAGTACTAGCGGTGAGCAGTTCTTC.